These T cell receptor beta chains were read from a single sample in a study of T and B cells in COVID-19 patients. One entry per CDR3 protein, called by TCRdb with MiXCR from the multiplex PCR reads. The table has 750 to 900 distinct CDR3 sequences, about a fifth seen once. Sequences were obtained from blood. These receptors all stem from a human donor with active COVID-19. CDR3s include the opening cysteine and the closing phenylalanine or tryptophan. A D gene is named only where the DNA matches it firmly. Size is stated as once, few, many, or a class for an expanded clone.

CDR3 length: 17; V gene: TRBV12-3/TRBV12-4; clone size: large; J gene: TRBJ2-6; D gene: TRBD1; CDR3 DNA: TGTGCCAGCAGTCCCGGGACAGGGAAGACTGGGGCCAACGTCCTGACTTTC; CDR3 protein: CASSPGTGKTGANVLTF